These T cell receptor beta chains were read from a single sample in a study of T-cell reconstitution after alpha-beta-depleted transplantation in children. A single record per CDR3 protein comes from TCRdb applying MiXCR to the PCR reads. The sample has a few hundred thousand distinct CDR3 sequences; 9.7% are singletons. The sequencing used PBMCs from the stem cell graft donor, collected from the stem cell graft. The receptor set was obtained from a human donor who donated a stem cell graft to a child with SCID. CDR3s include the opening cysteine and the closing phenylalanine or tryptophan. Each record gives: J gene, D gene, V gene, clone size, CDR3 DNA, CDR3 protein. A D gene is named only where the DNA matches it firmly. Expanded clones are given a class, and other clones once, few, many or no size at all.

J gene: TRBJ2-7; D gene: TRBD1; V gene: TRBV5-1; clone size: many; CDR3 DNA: TGCGCCAGCTCCGGGACAGGGGTCCACGAGCAGTACTTC; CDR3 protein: CASSGTGVHEQYF
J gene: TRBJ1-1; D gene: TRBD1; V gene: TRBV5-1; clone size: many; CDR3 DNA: TGCGCCAGCAGCTTCAACCCGGGGACAGGGCTCGGCACTGAAGCTTTCTTT; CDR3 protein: CASSFNPGTGLGTEAFF
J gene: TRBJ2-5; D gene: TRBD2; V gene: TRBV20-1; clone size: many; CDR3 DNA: TGCAGTGCGCGTTTCCTGACTAGCGGGCAAGAGACCCAGTACTTC; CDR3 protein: CSARFLTSGQETQYF
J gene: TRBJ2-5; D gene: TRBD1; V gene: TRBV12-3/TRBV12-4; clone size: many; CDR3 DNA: TGTGCCAGCAGTCGAGTGACAGGGGTAGGAGAGACCCAGTACTTC; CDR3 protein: CASSRVTGVGETQYF
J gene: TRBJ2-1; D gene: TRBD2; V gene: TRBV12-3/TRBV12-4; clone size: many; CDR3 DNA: TGTGCCAGCAGTCCTAGACCCCCTCAGGCGGGGGGGCGGAATGAGCAGTTCTTC; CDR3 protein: CASSPRPPQAGGRNEQFF
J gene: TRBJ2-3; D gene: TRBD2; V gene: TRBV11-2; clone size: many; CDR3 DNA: TGTGCCAGCAGCTCCATTAGCGGGGCTCACACAGATACGCAGTATTTT; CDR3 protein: CASSSISGAHTDTQYF
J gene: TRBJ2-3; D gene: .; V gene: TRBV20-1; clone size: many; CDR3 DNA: TGCAGTACCCCCGCCCTCCGAGATACGCAGTATTTT; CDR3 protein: CSTPALRDTQYF
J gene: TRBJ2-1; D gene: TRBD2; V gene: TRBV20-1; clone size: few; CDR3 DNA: TGCTGTGCTAGAGTAGGGGCAGGCCTAGCGGGGGGTAATGAGCAGTTCTTC; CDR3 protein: CCARVGAGLAGGNEQFF
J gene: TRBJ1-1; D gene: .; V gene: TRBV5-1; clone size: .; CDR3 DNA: TGCGCCAGCGAAGACGGGGTTGGTGAAGCTTTCTTT; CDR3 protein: CASEDGVGEAFF
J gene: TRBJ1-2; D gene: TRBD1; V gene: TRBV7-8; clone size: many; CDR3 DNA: TGTGCCAGCAGCCCCCTAGGCCAGGGGGAAGGAGGCTACACCTTC; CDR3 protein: CASSPLGQGEGGYTF
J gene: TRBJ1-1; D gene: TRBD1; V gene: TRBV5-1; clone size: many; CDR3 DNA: TGCGCCAGCAGCCCGACAGGGGGGGGTCGAACTGAAGCTTTCTTT; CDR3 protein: CASSPTGGGRTEAFF
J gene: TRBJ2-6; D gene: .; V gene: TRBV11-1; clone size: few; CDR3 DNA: TGTGCCAGCAGCTTACGACGGGACTGGGGCCTCTCTGGGGCCAACGTCCTGACTTTC; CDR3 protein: CASSLRRDWGLSGANVLTF
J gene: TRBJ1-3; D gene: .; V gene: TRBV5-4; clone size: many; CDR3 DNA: TGTGCCAGCAGCTTGTCGGCAGGGGCTGGAAACACCATATATTTT; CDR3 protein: CASSLSAGAGNTIYF
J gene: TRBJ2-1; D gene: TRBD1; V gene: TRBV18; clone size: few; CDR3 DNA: TGTGCCAGCTCACCAACGAGGGGGCCCTACAATGAGCAGTTCTTC; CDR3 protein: CASSPTRGPYNEQFF
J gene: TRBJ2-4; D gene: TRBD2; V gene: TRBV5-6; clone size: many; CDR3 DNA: TGTGCCAGCAGCCTCTCGACTAGCGGGGGGTTAGTAGCCAAAAACATTCAGTACTTC; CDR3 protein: CASSLSTSGGLVAKNIQYF
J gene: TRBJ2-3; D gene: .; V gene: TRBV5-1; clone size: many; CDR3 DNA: TGCGCCAGCAGCTTGGAAGGACTGCCCACAGATACGCAGTATTTT; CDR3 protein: CASSLEGLPTDTQYF
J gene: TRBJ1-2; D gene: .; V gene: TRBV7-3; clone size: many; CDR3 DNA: TGTGCCAGCAGCTCAAACATCTATGGCTACACCTTC; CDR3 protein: CASSSNIYGYTF
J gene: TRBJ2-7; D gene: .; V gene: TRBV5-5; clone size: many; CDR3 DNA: TGTGCCAGCAGTCTGAAGACAGGTAGCTCCTACGAGCAGTACTTC; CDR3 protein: CASSLKTGSSYEQYF
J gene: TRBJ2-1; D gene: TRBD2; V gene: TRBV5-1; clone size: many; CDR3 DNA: TGCGCCAGCAGCTTGGCCTGGACTAGCACTGACAATGAGCAGTTCTTC; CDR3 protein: CASSLAWTSTDNEQFF
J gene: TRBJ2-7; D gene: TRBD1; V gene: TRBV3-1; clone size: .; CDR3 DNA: TGTGCCAGCTGCCCAAAGGCAGGACAGGTTAGCTCCTACGAGCAGTACTTC; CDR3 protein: CASCPKAGQVSSYEQYF
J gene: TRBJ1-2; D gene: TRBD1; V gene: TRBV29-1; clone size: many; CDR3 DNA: TGCAGCGTCTCCCTAACAGGGGGAGGCTATGGCTACACCTTC; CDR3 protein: CSVSLTGGGYGYTF
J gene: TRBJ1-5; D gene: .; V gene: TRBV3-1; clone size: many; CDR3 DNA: TGTGCCAGCAGCCAAGGGACAGTGAATAGCAATCAGCCCCAGCATTTT; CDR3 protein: CASSQGTVNSNQPQHF
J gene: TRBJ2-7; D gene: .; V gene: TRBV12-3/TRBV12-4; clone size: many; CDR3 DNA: TGTGCCAGCAGGCTCAGTGCAGGGGACGAGCAGTACTTC; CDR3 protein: CASRLSAGDEQYF
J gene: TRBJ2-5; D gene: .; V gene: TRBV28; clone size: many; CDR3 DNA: TGTGCCAGCAGTTCCTCGGACATTCAAGAGACCCAGTACTTC; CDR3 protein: CASSSSDIQETQYF
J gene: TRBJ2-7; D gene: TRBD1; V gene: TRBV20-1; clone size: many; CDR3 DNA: TGCAGTGCTAGGGGACAGGGGTACGAGCAGTACTTC; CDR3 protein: CSARGQGYEQYF
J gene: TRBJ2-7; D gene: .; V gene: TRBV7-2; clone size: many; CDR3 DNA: TGTGCCAGCAGCTTAGGCCGTCAGCAGTACTTC; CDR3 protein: CASSLGRQQYF
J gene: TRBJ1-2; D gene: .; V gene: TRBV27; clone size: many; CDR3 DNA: TGTGCCAGCAGTTTAAAATTGCCGGGATACGGCTATGGCTACACCTTC; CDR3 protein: CASSLKLPGYGYGYTF
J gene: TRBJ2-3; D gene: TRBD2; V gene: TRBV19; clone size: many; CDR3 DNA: TGTGCCAGTAGTCCACTCAGGACTAGCGGGGGCCATACGCAGTATTTT; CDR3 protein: CASSPLRTSGGHTQYF
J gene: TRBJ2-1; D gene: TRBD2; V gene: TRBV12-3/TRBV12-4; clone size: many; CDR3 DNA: TGTGCCAGCAGTTTTTCGTCGGGAGGCAATGAGCAGTTCTTC; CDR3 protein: CASSFSSGGNEQFF
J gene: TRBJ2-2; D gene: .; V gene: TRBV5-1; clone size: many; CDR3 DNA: TGCGCCAGCAGCTTCAGGGTATCGAACACCGGGGAGCTGTTTTTT; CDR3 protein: CASSFRVSNTGELFF
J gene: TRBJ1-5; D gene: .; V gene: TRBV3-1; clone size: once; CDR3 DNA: TGTGCCAGCAGCCAAGAACCAGGGAGAGGTCAGCCCCAGCATTTT; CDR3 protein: CASSQEPGRGQPQHF
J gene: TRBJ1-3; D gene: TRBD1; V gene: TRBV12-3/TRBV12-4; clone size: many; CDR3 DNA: TGTGCCAGCAGCCTGGGGACAGGGGGCCCTGGAAACACCATATATTTT; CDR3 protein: CASSLGTGGPGNTIYF
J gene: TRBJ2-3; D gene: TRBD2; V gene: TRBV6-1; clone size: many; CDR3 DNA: TGTGCCAGCAGTGAACTAGCGGGGATGCCAGATACGCAGTATTTT; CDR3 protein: CASSELAGMPDTQYF
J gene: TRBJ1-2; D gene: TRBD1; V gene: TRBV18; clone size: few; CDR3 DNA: TGTGCCAGCTCACCACCCGACAGGGTCTATGGCTACACCTTC; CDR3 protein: CASSPPDRVYGYTF
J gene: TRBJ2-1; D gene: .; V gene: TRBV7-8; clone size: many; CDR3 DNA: TGTGCCAGCAGCTGGATAACGGGGTTAGCGGCCTACAATGAGCAGTTCTTC; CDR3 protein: CASSWITGLAAYNEQFF
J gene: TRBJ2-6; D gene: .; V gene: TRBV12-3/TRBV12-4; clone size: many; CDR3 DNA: TGTGCCAGCAGTTGGAGCAGCTCTGGGGCCAACGTCCTGACTTTC; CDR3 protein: CASSWSSSGANVLTF
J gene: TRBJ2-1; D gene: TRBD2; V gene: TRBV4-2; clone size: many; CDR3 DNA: TGTGCCAGCAGCCAAGATCGGGGGGAGTGGAATGAGCAGTTCTTC; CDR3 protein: CASSQDRGEWNEQFF
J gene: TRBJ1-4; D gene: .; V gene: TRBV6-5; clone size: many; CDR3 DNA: TGTGCCAGCAGTTACGTCTCAGGGGTTCGCCAAAAACTGTTTTTT; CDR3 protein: CASSYVSGVRQKLFF
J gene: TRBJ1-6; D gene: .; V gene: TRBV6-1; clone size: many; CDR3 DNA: TGTGCCAGCAGCAGGGGTGCTAATTCACCCCTCCACTTT; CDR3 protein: CASSRGANSPLHF
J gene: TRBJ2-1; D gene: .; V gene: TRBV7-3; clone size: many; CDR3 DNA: TGTGCCAGCAGCTTAATTGCTGGGGCCAGCTACAATGAGCAGTTCTTC; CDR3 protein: CASSLIAGASYNEQFF
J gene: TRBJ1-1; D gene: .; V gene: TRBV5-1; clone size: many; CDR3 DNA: TGCGCCAGCAGCATGTGGACGGAGAACACTGAAGCTTTCTTT; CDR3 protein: CASSMWTENTEAFF
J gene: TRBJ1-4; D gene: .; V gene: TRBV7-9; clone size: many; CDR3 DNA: TGTGCCAGCAGCTTAAACAGCAAGGCTAATGAAAAACTGTTTTTT; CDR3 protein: CASSLNSKANEKLFF